This passage covers 19 T cell receptor beta chains from one sample sequenced in a study of blood T cell repertoires in COVID-19. Assay: immunoSEQ multiplex PCR; the TCRdb copy retains only in-frame clones and omits some. The table records about 180,000 clones, under 85% of them present only once. The material sequenced was peripheral blood. Source of these receptors: a woman in her 70s with COVID-19, enrolled during active disease.

V and J are TRBV7-8 and TRBJ2-7, with D possibly being TRBD2 (5 bases). The CDR3 is 14 residues long. Germline CDR1 reads SGHVS; CDR2 reads FQNEAQ. The V end lost 3 bases, the J end lost 6 bases, and 15 bases lay between the germline ends. DNA of the CDR3: TGTGCCAGCAGCTTTAGTGCTAGCCTCGGCGAGCAGTACTTC. It codes for CASSFSASLGEQYF.

V usage is TRBV24-1 and J usage is TRBJ2-3; 16 bases align to TRBD2. J gave up 2 bases and V 2 bases, and 6 bases lay outside the gene matches. Per germline, CDR1 KGHDR and CDR2 SFDVKD. The CDR3 consists of 19 residues. The CDR3 DNA follows: TGTGCCACCAGTGATTCGGGACTAGCGGGGGGGGACTTCACAGATACGCAGTATTTT. This gives the protein CATSDSGLAGGDFTDTQYF.

This rearrangement joins TRBV6-6 to TRBJ1-2; D might be TRBD1 (5 bases). V was cut by 5 bases and J by 7 bases, with 20 bases left in between. Germline CDR1 reads MNHNY; CDR2 reads SVGAGI (reference sequence). CDR3 length: 15 residues. Here the CDR3 DNA reads TGTGCCAGCAGTCTCCCGGACCGGCCCCAGGGTGGCTACACCTTC. Its translation: CASSLPDRPQGGYTF.

This rearrangement joins TRBV7-9 to TRBJ1-3, with D possibly being TRBD1 (5 bases). V was clipped by 8 bases and J by 4 bases, with 21 bases between them. Per germline, CDR1 SEHNR and CDR2 FQNEAQ (reference sequence). The CDR3 is 16 amino acids. The CDR3 spells CASAVGLVTMGNTIYF. CDR3 bases: TGTGCCAGCGCCGTGGGACTGGTTACCATGGGAAACACCATATATTTT. The variable domain in full, with the rest retrieved from reference TRBV7-9 and TRBJ1-3, is DTGVSQNPRHKITKRGQNVTFRCDPISEHNRLYWYRQTLGQGPEFLTYFQNEAQLEKSRLLSDRFSAERPKGSFSTLEIQRTEQGDSAMYLCASAVGLVTMGNTIYFGEGSWLTVV.

The chain is built from TRBV28 and TRBJ1-3, with D possibly being TRBD1 (5 bases). V lost 6 bases, J lost 3 bases, and 15 bases lay in between. The CDR3 is 15 residues long. The germline CDR1 and CDR2 sequences are MDHEN and SYDVKM. This CDR3 is CASSENRGGGNTIYF. The CDR3 DNA is TGTGCCAGCAGCGAGAACCGGGGGGGTGGAAACACCATATATTTT.

V and J are TRBV5-6 and TRBJ2-3, with a possible D match to TRBD2 (6 bases). The germline CDR1 and CDR2 sequences are SGHDT and YYEEEE. V lost 6 bases to trimming and J lost 2 bases, with 19 bases between them. This CDR3 spans 16 amino acids. This chain's CDR3 is CASIFLGLEATDTQYF. CDR3 coding DNA: TGTGCCAGCATCTTTTTGGGACTCGAGGCCACAGATACGCAGTATTTT.

This clone occurred once. This chain links TRBV14 with TRBJ1-6, with no clear D. The CDR3 has 18 residues. Germline CDR1 and CDR2: SGHDN and FVKESK. The V end was cut by 4 bases, the J end by 9 bases, with 25 bases between. Written as DNA, the CDR3 is TGTGCCAGCAGCCCCCCACTAAGGAGGGCCCAATTGGGTTCACCCCTCCACTTT. Its protein is CASSPPLRRAQLGSPLHF.

This chain uses TRBV3-1 (or the pseudogene TRBV3-2) with TRBJ2-3; TRBD2 matches 14 bases. The CDR3 is 17 amino acids. Germline V lookup: CDR1 LGHDT, CDR2 YNNKEL (reference sequence). Trimming removed 4 bases from V and 1 base from J; junction bases left unmatched: 4. This CDR3 is CASSRRLAGGGTDTQYF. In DNA form, the CDR3 reads TGTGCCAGCAGCCGCAGACTAGCGGGAGGGGGCACAGATACGCAGTATTTT.

The V and J genes are TRBV7-7 and TRBJ2-5, with D perhaps TRBD1 (6 bases). The germline gives CDR1 SSHAT, CDR2 FNYEAQ (reference sequence). Trimming took 5 bases from V and 5 from J, leaving 15 bases between them. The CDR3 loop spans 14 amino acids. The CDR3 DNA reads TGTGCCAGCAGCGCCGGACAGAAGCGGGAGACCCAGTACTTC. Translating gives CASSAGQKRETQYF. Variable domain in full (rest from reference TRBV7-7 and TRBJ2-5): GAGVSQSPRYKVTKRGQDVTLRCDPISSHATLYWYQQALGQGPEFLTYFNYEAQPDKSGLPSDRFSAERPEGSISTLTIQRTEQRDSAMYRCASSAGQKRETQYFGPGTRLLVL.

The rearrangement joins TRBV27 to TRBJ2-3; maybe TRBD2 (5 bases). With 2 bases removed from V and 1 base from J, the gap between germline ends came to 10 bases. CDR1 and CDR2 (germline): MNHEY, SMNVEV (reference sequence). There are 15 residues in the CDR3. The CDR3 is CASSLEAVGTDTQYF. CDR3 DNA sequence: TGTGCCAGCAGTTTAGAAGCGGTCGGCACAGATACGCAGTATTTT.

V is TRBV20-1 and J is TRBJ2-3, with D hard to call. The V gene's germline CDR1 is DFQATT and CDR2 SNEGSKA (reference sequence). The CDR3 extends over 11 amino acids. CDR3 DNA: TGCAGCTCCTCCAGCGAAGATACGCAGTATTTT. Its protein product is CSSSSEDTQYF.

The chain links TRBV19 to TRBJ1-5, with D possibly being TRBD1 (6 bases). The ends were cut back, 7 bases at V and 3 bases at J, with 13 bases in the middle. The CDR3 has 14 amino acids. Germline V gene data show CDR1 as LNHDA and CDR2 as SQIVND (reference sequence). CDR3 nucleotide sequence: TGTGCCAGTACCGTAGGGGGGGACAATCAGCCCCAGCATTTT. This gives the protein CASTVGGDNQPQHF.

The chain carries TRBV27 and TRBJ2-1; 9 bases match TRBD2. Germline lookup yields CDR1 MNHEY and CDR2 SMNVEV (reference sequence). The J segment lost 4 bases and the V segment lost 10 bases, leaving 8 bases of the junction unmatched. The CDR3 extends over 14 amino acids. The CDR3: CATSLAGRYNEQFF. CDR3 in DNA: TGTGCCACCTCCCTAGCGGGAAGGTACAATGAGCAGTTCTTC.

The rearrangement uses TRBV4-3 and TRBJ1-3, with 9 bases matching TRBD1. Germline values: CDR1 LGHNA, CDR2 YSLEER. The J segment lost 7 bases and the V segment lost 4 bases, leaving 5 bases of the junction unmatched. This CDR3 has 14 residues. As DNA, the CDR3 is TGCGCCAGCAGCCCAGGGACAGGGTTGAACACCATATATTTT. It specifies CASSPGTGLNTIYF.

This chain uses TRBV6-5 with TRBJ2-1; D is perhaps TRBD2 (5 bases). The V end lost 6 bases, the J end lost 3 bases, and 12 bases lay between the germline ends. The germline gives CDR1 MNHEY, CDR2 SVGAGI. This CDR3 spans 14 amino acids. The CDR3 DNA sequence: TGTGCCAGCAGCTATCGGGATGGCTACAATGAGCAGTTCTTC. Translation: CASSYRDGYNEQFF.

This clone showed up just once. Other DNA sequences in this sample translate to the same CDR3. The chain couples TRBV18 to TRBJ1-4, with no clear D. Trimming removed 3 bases from V and 0 bases from J, with 5 bases in between. CDR3 length equals 14 residues. Per the germline V gene, CDR1 is KGHSH and CDR2 is LQKENI. The CDR3 is CASSPGATNEKLFF. The CDR3, as DNA: TGTGCCAGCTCACCGGGAGCAACTAATGAAAAACTGTTTTTT.

The chain employs TRBV27 and TRBJ2-3, with TRBD2 matching 7 bases. Germline lookup yields CDR1 MNHEY and CDR2 SMNVEV (reference sequence). With 5 bases clipped from V and 10 bases from J, the junction kept 6 bases outside the gene matches. This CDR3 comprises 12 residues. CDR3 bases: TGTGCCAGCAGTGGGACTAAGGGCCCGCAGTATTTT. It specifies CASSGTKGPQYF.

This chain links TRBV11-3 with TRBJ2-3; TRBD1 aligns across 7 bases. The CDR3 runs 17 residues. Trimming at V came to 6 bases and at J to 2 bases, leaving 14 bases not matched to a gene. Germline values: CDR1 SGHNT, CDR2 YENEEA. For the CDR3, the DNA is TGTGCCAGCAGTTTTTCCTCGGGACAGCGGACCACAGATACGCAGTATTTT. It specifies CASSFSSGQRTTDTQYF.

The chain joins TRBV21-1 to TRBJ2-5; TRBD2 reflects the table's D call only, with no check against the DNA. TRBV21-1 is designated a pseudogene. The CDR3 is made up of 17 amino acids. The DNA for the CDR3 is TGTGCCAGCAGCCACACCCTTGACAGGCGGGAGAAAGAGACCCAGTACTTC. Protein: CASSHTLDRREKETQYF.